One sample yielded the 14 T cell receptor beta chains listed below, sequenced in a study of T cell responses to AZD1222 COVID-19 vaccine. The protocol was immunoSEQ multiplex PCR, while the TCRdb copy is restricted to in-frame clones and leaves out a portion. The sample consists of some 100,000 clones, about nine tenths of them appearing once. The source was peripheral blood, collected on day 0 of AZD1222 vaccination. Receptor source: an adult in good health.

This sequence joins TRBV4-1 and TRBJ2-1, with 7 positions matching TRBD2. The germline V gene has CDR1 MGHRA and CDR2 YSYEKL. CDR3 size: 16 residues. V shed 6 bases and J 2 bases; nucleotides not matched to a gene: 10. This chain's CDR3 is CASSSVKSGTYNEQFF. CDR3 nucleotide sequence: TGCGCCAGCAGTTCCGTGAAAAGCGGGACCTACAATGAGCAGTTCTTC.

This sequence joins TRBV15 and TRBJ1-1; no firm D call. The CDR3 consists of 15 residues. Germline V CDR1 and CDR2: LNHNV, YYDKDF (reference sequence). V was trimmed by 1 base and J by 2 bases, leaving 11 bases between them. The CDR3 spells CATSRVVEGNTEAFF. As DNA, the CDR3 is TGTGCCACCAGCAGAGTTGTGGAGGGAAACACTGAAGCTTTCTTT.

V is TRBV28 and J is TRBJ2-1, with 7 bases matching TRBD2. Germline values: CDR1 MDHEN, CDR2 SYDVKM. Unmatched junction bases numbered 9, after V lost 3 bases and J lost 10 bases. CDR3 size: 14 residues. Here the CDR3 DNA reads TGTGCCAGCAGTTTGGTGGGAGGGGAAAGAGAGCAGTTCTTC. It encodes CASSLVGGEREQFF.

The chain employs TRBV28 and TRBJ2-5; no definite D call. With 2 bases removed from V and 2 bases from J, the gap between germline ends came to 3 bases. Germline CDR1 MDHEN, CDR2 SYDVKM. The CDR3 is 12 amino acids. CDR3 nucleotide sequence: TGTGCCAGCAGTTTAAGTCAAGAGACCCAGTACTTC. It codes for CASSLSQETQYF.

J is TRBJ1-1 and V is TRBV5-1; the D gene is possibly TRBD1 (5 bases). The germline gives CDR1 SGHRS, CDR2 YFSETQ. The CDR3 runs 15 residues. The V gene lost 0 bases and the J gene lost 0 bases, with 9 bases spanning the gap. The CDR3 reads CASSLVDSMNTEAFF. As DNA, the CDR3 is TGCGCCAGCAGCTTGGTTGACAGCATGAACACTGAAGCTTTCTTT.

The CDR3 sequence is CASSPPAGGMTDTQYF. The CDR3 DNA reads TGTGCCAGCAGTCCTCCGGCGGGCGGGATGACAGATACGCAGTATTTT. The chain joins TRBV6-6 to TRBJ2-3; the D gene is possibly TRBD2 (6 bases). V dropped 5 bases and J dropped 3 bases, with 18 bases sitting between them. This CDR3 has 16 amino acids. Germline CDR1 and CDR2: MNHNY and SVGAGI (reference sequence).

DNA of the CDR3: TGTGCCAGCAGCCAGGGGAGGGAAAACGAGCAGTACTTC. This sequence encodes CASSQGRENEQYF. The chain has TRBV3-1 (or the pseudogene TRBV3-2) and TRBJ2-7; 7 nucleotides line up with TRBD2. The CDR3 runs to 13 residues. Trimming took 3 bases from V and 5 from J; bases not matched to a gene: 4. The germline CDR1 and CDR2 sequences are LGHDT and YNNKEL (reference sequence).

This clone came up once. J is TRBJ2-5 and V is TRBV6-5; 11 bases align to TRBD2. CDR1 and CDR2 (germline): MNHEY, SVGAGI. This CDR3 is built from 15 residues. The V and J ends lost 7 bases and 4 bases, in that order; junction bases with no gene match: 8. The CDR3 nucleotides are TGTGCCAGCAACCTACTAGCGGGAGATTCAGAGACCCAGTACTTC. Protein sequence: CASNLLAGDSETQYF.

V usage is TRBV14 and J usage is TRBJ1-6, with D possibly matching TRBD1 (5 bases). Germline assignment: CDR1 SGHDN and CDR2 FVKESK. The CDR3 sequence is 13 residues long. Trimming stripped 3 bases from V and 10 bases from J, with 10 bases between. The CDR3 reads CASSQVRGSPLHF. The CDR3 DNA sequence: TGTGCCAGCAGCCAGGTGAGGGGATCACCCCTCCACTTT.

The chain has TRBV2 and TRBJ1-1, with D perhaps matching TRBD1 (6 bases). V shed 6 bases and J shed 1 base, with 15 bases lying between them. CDR1 SNHLY and CDR2 FYNNEI come from the germline V gene. CDR3 length: 15 amino acids. The CDR3 loop is CASRALTGPNTEAFF. In DNA form, the CDR3 reads TGTGCCAGCAGAGCCCTTACAGGGCCGAACACTGAAGCTTTCTTT.

The J gene is TRBJ1-6, the V gene TRBV5-6; the D gene is possibly TRBD1 (6 bases). The ends were cut back, 0 bases at V and 7 bases at J, with 8 bases in the middle. The CDR3 sequence is 14 residues long. Germline values: CDR1 SGHDT, CDR2 YYEEEE. The CDR3 nucleotides read TGTGCCAGCAGCTTGGACAGGGCGAATTCACCCCTCCACTTT. Protein: CASSLDRANSPLHF.

This clone was detected once. The chain has TRBV19 and TRBJ1-1, with D unclear. The CDR3 loop spans 15 amino acids. Per the germline V gene, CDR1 is LNHDA and CDR2 is SQIVND (reference sequence). Trimming shortened V by 6 bases and J by 1 base, and 15 bases separated the two germline ends. DNA of the CDR3: TGTGCCAGTAGACCTCCCCAGGCGGGGAACACTGAAGCTTTCTTT. The encoded protein is CASRPPQAGNTEAFF.

In this sample, this clone turned up a few times. The identical CDR3 is also encoded by other nucleotide sequences in the sample. This chain uses TRBV5-1 with TRBJ2-1, with a tentative D call TRBD2 (6 bases). The length of the CDR3 is 15 residues. V shed 2 bases and J shed 0 bases, with 9 bases lying between them. Germline-derived CDR1 and CDR2 are SGHRS and YFSETQ. The CDR3 reads CASSLEGGSYNEQFF. The CDR3 DNA reads as TGCGCCAGCAGCTTAGAGGGAGGCTCCTACAATGAGCAGTTCTTC.

V is TRBV5-8 and J is TRBJ1-4; D is unclear. This CDR3 is 14 amino acids long. The V end lost 0 bases, the J end lost 3 bases, and 6 bases lay between the germline ends. The V gene's germline CDR1 is SGHTS and CDR2 YDEGEE. The CDR3 reads CASSLELANEKLFF. The CDR3 DNA sequence: TGTGCCAGCAGCTTGGAGTTGGCTAATGAAAAACTGTTTTTT.